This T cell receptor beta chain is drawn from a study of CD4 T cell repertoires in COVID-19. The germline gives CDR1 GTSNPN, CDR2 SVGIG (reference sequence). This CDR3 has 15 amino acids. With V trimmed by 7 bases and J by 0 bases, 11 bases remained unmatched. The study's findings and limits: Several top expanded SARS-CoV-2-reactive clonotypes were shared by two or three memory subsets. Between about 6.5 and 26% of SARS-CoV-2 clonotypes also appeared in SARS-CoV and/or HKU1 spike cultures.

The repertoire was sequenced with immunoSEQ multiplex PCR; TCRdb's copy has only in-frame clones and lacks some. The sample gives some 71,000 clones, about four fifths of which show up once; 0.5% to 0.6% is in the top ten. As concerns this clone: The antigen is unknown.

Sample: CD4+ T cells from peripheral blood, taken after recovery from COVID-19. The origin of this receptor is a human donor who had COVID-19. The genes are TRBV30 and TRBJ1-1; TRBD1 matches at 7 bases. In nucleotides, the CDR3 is TGTGCCTCCCCGACAGGGAGTTCCATGAACACTGAAGCTTTCTTT. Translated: CASPTGSSMNTEAFF.